This entry features one T cell receptor beta chain sequence. Its antigen is still unknown. Participating donors were healthy, HIV-negative adults free of recent acute infections or vaccinations. Trimming stripped 4 bases from V and 7 bases from J, with 16 bases between. The CDR3 covers 14 residues. Per germline, CDR1 MNHEY and CDR2 SVGAGI. Using immunoSEQ multiplex PCR, the repertoire was profiled, and TCRdb retains in-frame clones only, with some absent. The sample lists about 980,000 clones; around three quarters were seen once. This entry belongs to a study of shared clonotypes between healthy human individuals. Overall study results and limits: Between a few donors, naive CD4 clonotypes were shared at a level of about 5%. The study found lower generation probabilities in non-shared clonotypes than in those shared by all four donors.

The chain is built from TRBV6-5 and TRBJ1-2, with D possibly being TRBD1 (6 bases). This TCR was sampled from a man between 18 and 29 years old in good health. The sequencing sample was made of memory CD4+ T cells sorted from blood. Noted subset: CD45RA-negative fraction. The CDR3 DNA follows: TGTGCCAGCAGTTCCCGTGGAAAGGGGGGTGGCTACACCTTC. Amino acids: CASSSRGKGGGYTF.